The rows below give T cell receptor beta chains drawn from one sample of a study of blood T cell repertoires in COVID-19. Sequencing was performed with immunoSEQ multiplex PCR; in TCRdb, only in-frame clones are kept and a portion is missing. The sample includes fewer than 300,000 clones, around 85% seen only once; the top ten take about 2.3%. The sample taken for sequencing was PBMCs or T cells enriched from blood (not recorded which). These receptors originate from a woman between 45 and 60 years old who had recovered from COVID-19. Each CDR3 is given with its conserved first and last residue. D genes are given only for firm matches. Size values are once, few and many counts, or a class for expanded clones, and some rows have none.

TRBJ1-4,.,TRBD1,TRBV6-2/TRBV6-3,TGTGCCAGCAGTTACGAAGGGGGCGGACTCGAAAAACTGTTTTTT,CASSYEGGGLEKLFF
TRBJ2-1,few,TRBD2,TRBV5-5,TGTGCCAGCAGCTTAGGGGCGGGGGACAATGAGCAGTTCTTC,CASSLGAGDNEQFF
TRBJ2-1,.,TRBD1,TRBV9,TGTGCCAGCAGCGTAGCGACGACAGGGTATGAGCAGTTCTTC,CASSVATTGYEQFF
TRBJ2-2,.,TRBD1,TRBV7-9,TGTGCCAACGGACAGGGGAACACCGGGGAGCTGTTTTTT,CANGQGNTGELFF
TRBJ2-3,few,.,TRBV2,TGTGCCAGCAGCCGTGAAACGGGACACTTCACAGATACGCAGTATTTT,CASSRETGHFTDTQYF
TRBJ2-1,.,TRBD2,TRBV7-2,TGTGCCAGCAGCCGGGGACTAGCGGGAGCATACAATGAGCAGTTCTTC,CASSRGLAGAYNEQFF
TRBJ1-2,.,TRBD1,TRBV2,TGTGCCAGCAGTGAAGTCGGGACAGGAAAGGGCTACACCTTC,CASSEVGTGKGYTF
TRBJ2-3,.,.,TRBV5-1,TGCGCCAGCAGGTTAACTAGCATGCGGGCGGATACGCAGTATTTT,CASRLTSMRADTQYF
TRBJ2-1,.,TRBD2,TRBV15,TGTGCCACCAGCGGCCAGACAGGGATGGCTAGCGGGAGGCTTCCTTACAATGAGCAGTTCTTC,CATSGQTGMASGRLPYNEQFF
TRBJ1-4,.,TRBD1,TRBV9,TGTGCCAGCAGCGCGCGGGACAGCCGAGAAAAACTGTTTTTT,CASSARDSREKLFF
TRBJ2-7,few,TRBD2,TRBV2,TGTGCCAGCAGTGTGTCGCTAGCGGTTACCTACGAGCAGTACTTC,CASSVSLAVTYEQYF
TRBJ1-5,once,.,TRBV7-9,TGTGCCAGCAGTAAAAGGGGTAGCAATCAGCCCCAGCATTTT,CASSKRGSNQPQHF
TRBJ2-6,.,.,TRBV4-3,TGCGCCAGCAGCCAAGAGGGGGACAACTCTGGGGCCAACGTCCTGACTTTC,CASSQEGDNSGANVLTF
TRBJ2-2,.,TRBD1,TRBV7-8,TGTGCCAGCAGCTCGAGACAGGGGGCTATCACCGGGGAGCTGTTTTTT,CASSSRQGAITGELFF
TRBJ2-1,.,.,TRBV30,TGTGCCTGGAGTGCTAGGCATGAGCAGTTCTTC,CAWSARHEQFF
TRBJ1-3,.,.,TRBV13,TGTGCCAGCAGCTTAGGCCTCAACCCGAGCTCTGGAAACACCATATATTTT,CASSLGLNPSSGNTIYF
TRBJ2-7,once,.,TRBV6-5,TGTGCCAGCAGCAGATCTGGGACACCAACCTACGAGCAGTACTTC,CASSRSGTPTYEQYF
TRBJ2-7,.,TRBD2,TRBV19,TGTGCCAGTAGTATACCCGGGAGGAACTACGAGCAGTACTTC,CASSIPGRNYEQYF
TRBJ2-1,.,TRBD2,TRBV18,TGTGCCAGCTCACCTACTAGCGGGGGGAAGTTCTTC,CASSPTSGGKFF
TRBJ1-2,.,.,TRBV11-2,TGTGCCAGCAGCTGGCGTCCCGGGACAAACTATGGCTACACCTTC,CASSWRPGTNYGYTF
TRBJ2-5,.,.,TRBV3-1/TRBV3-2,TGTGCCAGCAGCCAAGATCCGGCCAGGCGTCAAGAGACCCAGTACTTC,CASSQDPARRQETQYF
TRBJ2-1,.,.,TRBV30,TGTGCCTGGGCGGAATATGGAGACAATGAGCAGTTCTTC,CAWAEYGDNEQFF
TRBJ2-3,.,TRBD2,TRBV24-1,TGTGCCACCAGTGACGTCGGGAGGGCCCCAGATACGCAGTATTTT,CATSDVGRAPDTQYF
TRBJ1-1,.,TRBD1,TRBV5-6,TGTGCCAGCAGCTTCGGACAGGGGGGTCCGCGGACTGAAGCTTTCTTT,CASSFGQGGPRTEAFF
TRBJ1-4,.,.,TRBV28,TGTGCCAGCAGTTTAAGGGGCGGGAAGAACGAAAAACTGTTTTTT,CASSLRGGKNEKLFF
TRBJ1-2,.,.,TRBV5-5,TGTGCCAGCAGCTTGGCCCCAGGGGTTGGCTACACCTTC,CASSLAPGVGYTF
TRBJ1-1,few,.,TRBV7-9,TGTGCCAGCAGCTCGACTAGAGACATTCCCACTGAAGCTTTCTTT,CASSSTRDIPTEAFF
TRBJ1-4,.,.,TRBV7-9,TGTGCCAGCAGCTTAGCGGGACTGAAGGGGGAAAAACTGTTTTTT,CASSLAGLKGEKLFF
TRBJ1-1,.,.,TRBV27,TGTGCCAGCAGTCTCTCACGGGGGGCAAACACTGAAGCTTTCTTT,CASSLSRGANTEAFF
TRBJ1-2,.,.,TRBV28,TGTGCCAGCAGTCAAGCGGGTAACTATGGCTACACCTTC,CASSQAGNYGYTF
TRBJ1-2,.,.,TRBV5-1,TGCGCCAGCAGCTTGGACAGGGACGGTGGCTACACCTTC,CASSLDRDGGYTF
TRBJ2-4,.,.,TRBV27,TGTGCCAGCAGCGCGGCGGGCGGAGCTCAAAACATTCAGTACTTC,CASSAAGGAQNIQYF
TRBJ1-6,.,.,TRBV18,TGTGCCAGCTCACGGGACTCGCTAGGTTCACCCCTCCACTTT,CASSRDSLGSPLHF